Included here is one T cell receptor (beta chain) sequence, with context. Only in-frame clones appear in the TCRdb table, and some are missing; sequencing was by immunoSEQ multiplex PCR. The repertoire holds about 270,000 clones, with 86% as singletons. The Seattle patients, enrolled during active infection, were followed longitudinally. Looked up from germline, CDR1 is MGHDK and CDR2 is SYGVNS. The trim removed 4 bases at V and 4 bases at J, leaving 4 bases unmatched. This CDR3 is built from 14 residues. The sample belongs to a study of blood T cell repertoires in COVID-19. The chain joins TRBV25-1 to TRBJ1-5, with 7 bases aligning to TRBD1. This sequence was found in a woman aged 80 or older with COVID-19, enrolled during active disease. The sample taken for sequencing was peripheral blood. The CDR3 reads CASSGQGLNQPQHF. The CDR3 DNA follows: TGTGCCAGCAGTGGACAGGGCCTGAATCAGCCCCAGCATTTT.